The clone carrying this T cell receptor beta chain has only a few counts. Its antigen is unidentified. In each sample, at least 7 million PBMCs were isolated. The source of the sample is a study of blood T cells in healthy people across ages. V dropped 0 bases and J dropped 8 bases, with 23 bases sitting between them. CDR1 is SGHRS, CDR2 YFSETQ, per germline. This CDR3 is 17 amino acids long. Study-wide findings and caveats: PBMC samples, being unsorted, prevented any conclusive comparison of naive and antigen-experienced cells.

A second about 7 to 12 cycle PCR used barcoded and J-beta primers. Using its own MiXCR run on the 5' RACE reads, TCRdb lists one record per CDR3 protein. The sample lists roughly 800,000 distinct CDR3 sequences, 25% occurring once. The data also belong to a second study, concerning T cells of mothers and their children. That work states: Extracted RNA, in its entirety, went into cDNA synthesis at around 1.5 ug per 15 ul.

Sequencing was carried out using blood. The receptor's source is a boy aged 5-17 years in good health. V and J are TRBV5-1 and TRBJ1-1; a possible D gene is TRBD1 (5 bases). CDR3 loop: CASSLGVWGFKGQEAFF. In DNA, the CDR3 is TGCGCCAGCAGCTTGGGTGTTTGGGGGTTCAAGGGGCAAGAAGCTTTCTTT.